A single sample gave rise to the 15 T cell receptor beta chains below, sequenced in a study of T cell changes during pregnancy in multiple sclerosis. Data came from immunoSEQ multiplex PCR; TCRdb stores just in-frame clones and leaves some out. Of 75,000 to 100,000 clones listed, roughly 89% were seen once; the top ten hold around 1.7%. The sequences come from peripheral blood, collected after pregnancy. These receptors were taken from a female donor in good health, enrolled as a control in a pregnancy study.

This clone was counted only a few times. The V gene is TRBV9, the J gene TRBJ1-1; the D gene is possibly TRBD1 (5 bases). Trimming shortened V by 4 bases and J by 4 bases, and 11 bases separated the two germline ends. The germline CDR1 and CDR2 sequences are SGDLS and YYNGEE. The CDR3 totals 13 residues. CDR3 sequence: CASSPAGGTEAFF. The CDR3 DNA reads as TGTGCCAGCAGCCCTGCGGGGGGCACTGAAGCTTTCTTT.

The CDR3 spells CASSPPRPPGQFF. Here the CDR3 DNA reads TGTGCCAGCTCACCACCTAGACCCCCGGGGCAGTTCTTC. V is TRBV18 and J is TRBJ2-1; no reliable D call. Trimming removed 0 bases at V and 12 bases at J, with 12 bases between. Germline CDR1 and CDR2: KGHSH and LQKENI. The CDR3 runs 13 residues.

This chain links TRBV9 with TRBJ1-2; D gene uncertain. Germline CDR1 and CDR2: SGDLS and YYNGEE. Trimming removed 0 bases from V and 1 base from J, with 7 bases in between. The CDR3 is 14 residues long. The CDR3 DNA reads TGTGCCAGCAGCGTAGGAGGAAATAACTATGGCTACACCTTC. It specifies CASSVGGNNYGYTF.

V usage is TRBV10-3 and J usage is TRBJ1-2; D possibly corresponds to TRBD1 (5 bases). The germline V gene has CDR1 ENHRY and CDR2 SYGVKD. V was shortened by 4 bases and J by 0 bases, with 12 bases between the two germline ends. This CDR3 has 15 amino acids. CDR3 in amino acids: CAISGEQVANYGYTF. The CDR3 DNA reads as TGTGCCATCAGTGGGGAACAGGTCGCTAACTATGGCTACACCTTC.

The rearrangement uses TRBV19 and TRBJ1-5, with a tentative D call TRBD1 (6 bases). Germline CDR1 is LNHDA and CDR2 is SQIVND (reference sequence). Trimming stripped 5 bases from V and 4 bases from J, with 12 bases between. This CDR3 is built from 14 residues. The CDR3 reads CASSWTEENQPQHF. DNA of the CDR3: TGTGCCAGTAGTTGGACAGAAGAGAATCAGCCCCAGCATTTT. Drawing the rest from reference TRBV19 and TRBJ1-5, the complete variable domain is DGGITQSPKYLFRKEGQNVTLSCEQNLNHDAMYWYRQDPGQGLRLIYYSQIVNDFQKGDIAEGYSVSREKKESFPLTVTSAQKNPTAFYLCASSWTEENQPQHFGDGTRLSIL.

This clone occurred once. The junction departs from germline at one end; a sequencing error may be responsible. V usage is TRBV15 and J usage is TRBJ2-3; D is possibly TRBD2 (6 bases). CDR1 LNHNV and CDR2 YYDKDF come from the germline V gene (reference sequence). The CDR3 is 14 amino acids. The CDR3 spells CATSGEVGLDTQYF. CDR3 bases: TGTGCCACCAGCGGAGAGGTGGGACTCGATACGCAGTATTTT.

This clone is a singleton in its sample. V is TRBV28 and J is TRBJ2-1, with 10 bases that match TRBD1. This CDR3 region has 15 residues. Germline V gene lookup returns CDR1 MDHEN and CDR2 SYDVKM. Germline trimming cut 5 bases from V and 2 bases from J; bases unmatched to any gene: 3. The CDR3 loop reads CASSETGGAYNEQFF. The CDR3 region has the DNA TGTGCCAGCAGTGAGACAGGGGGCGCCTACAATGAGCAGTTCTTC.

The chain uses TRBV7-8 and TRBJ2-3; D perhaps matches TRBD2 (5 bases). This CDR3 is built from 15 residues. Deletions cut 2 bases from V and 3 bases from J, with 12 bases between. CDR1 is SGHVS and CDR2 is FQNEAQ in the germline V gene. The CDR3 sequence: CASSLLRVGTDTQYF. CDR3 DNA sequence: TGTGCCAGCAGCTTATTGAGGGTTGGAACAGATACGCAGTATTTT. Based on the CDR3 plus reference TRBV7-8 and TRBJ2-3, the full variable domain is GAGVSQSPRYKVAKRGQDVALRCDPISGHVSLFWYQQALGQGPEFLTYFQNEAQLDKSGLPSDRFFAERPEGSVSTLKIQRTQQEDSAVYLCASSLLRVGTDTQYFGPGTRLTVL.

V usage is TRBV5-6 and J usage is TRBJ2-5; 8 positions agree with TRBD2. Trimming took 0 bases from V and 4 from J; bases not matched to a gene: 11. The CDR3 extends over 17 amino acids. The germline V gene encodes CDR1 SGHDT and CDR2 YYEEEE. CDR3 amino acids: CASSLGVAGLNGETQYF. The CDR3 DNA sequence: TGTGCCAGCAGCTTGGGGGTAGCGGGGTTAAATGGAGAGACCCAGTACTTC.

This chain connects TRBV7-2 to TRBJ2-2, with 7 bases aligning to TRBD1. The CDR3 is 16 amino acids. J lost 2 bases, V lost 1 base, and 4 bases had no gene match. Germline CDR1 reads SGHTA; CDR2 reads FQGNSA. The CDR3 region has the DNA TGTGCCAGCAGCTTAGTAAGGACAGGCAACACCGGGGAGCTGTTTTTT. Translation gives CASSLVRTGNTGELFF.

The CDR3 sequence: CASKRLDGGTDTQYF. The CDR3 nucleotides read TGTGCCAGTAAGCGCCTAGACGGAGGGACAGATACGCAGTATTTT. V gene TRBV19 combines with J gene TRBJ2-3; D is perhaps TRBD2 (6 bases). The CDR3 contains 15 residues. In germline, CDR1 is LNHDA, CDR2 SQIVND (reference sequence). Trimming removed 7 bases at V and 3 bases at J, with 17 bases between.

The gene calls are TRBV7-8 and TRBJ1-2, with TRBD1 as a possible D gene (5 bases). Germline V gene data show CDR1 as SGHVS and CDR2 as FQNEAQ. The CDR3 is made up of 13 amino acids. The V end lost 2 bases, the J end lost 5 bases, and 9 bases lay between the germline ends. As DNA, the CDR3 is TGTGCCAGCAGCTTAAGACAGTTTTATGGCTACACCTTC. Protein product: CASSLRQFYGYTF.

The chain employs TRBV9 and TRBJ2-1; TRBD2 matches 11 bases. This CDR3 is 16 amino acids long. Per the germline V gene, CDR1 is SGDLS and CDR2 is YYNGEE. V dropped 6 bases and J dropped 6; count of bases not matched to a gene: 11. CDR3 DNA: TGTGCCAGCAACCGTCCGCCTAGCGGGGGGCCCAATGAGCAGTTCTTC. Protein sequence: CASNRPPSGGPNEQFF.

The genes are TRBV9 and TRBJ2-1; 7 bases are a match to TRBD2. V shed 0 bases, J shed 2 bases, and the junction held 2 bases outside the gene matches. Germline CDR1 and CDR2: SGDLS and YYNGEE. The length of the CDR3 is 15 residues. The CDR3 bases are TGTGCCAGCAGCGTAGACCGGGGGGCCTACAATGAGCAGTTCTTC. It is translated as CASSVDRGAYNEQFF. Supplemented by reference TRBV9 and TRBJ2-1, the full variable domain reads DSGVTQTPKHLITATGQRVTLRCSPRSGDLSVYWYQQSLDQGLQFLIQYYNGEERAKGNILERFSAQQFPDLHSELNLSSLELGDSALYFCASSVDRGAYNEQFFGPGTRLTVL.

The chain has TRBV14 and TRBJ2-5; weak D call: TRBD1 (6 bases). Germline CDR1 SGHDN, CDR2 FVKESK. Trimming cost V 2 bases and J 2 bases, with 9 bases left between them. This CDR3 spans 14 amino acids. The CDR3 is CASSQLQGQETQYF. CDR3 nucleotide sequence: TGTGCCAGCAGCCAATTGCAGGGGCAAGAGACCCAGTACTTC.